This T cell receptor (beta chain) comes out of a study of blood T cells in healthy people across ages. The second PCR ran roughly 6 to 11 cycles with a sample-barcoded 5' primer and J-beta primers. TCRdb recomputed calls from the 5' RACE reads with MiXCR, one row per CDR3 protein. The sample lists 550,000 to 750,000 distinct CDR3 sequences, 20% to 25% seen once, with roughly 3.4% in the top ten. CDR1 and CDR2 (germline): SQVTM, ANQGSEA. Trimming took off 4 bases at V and 2 bases at J, with 12 bases between the two ends. The CDR3 spans 14 residues. The receptor was isolated from a man between 65 and 85 years old in good health. The chain joins TRBV29-1 to TRBJ2-1, with D tentatively TRBD1 or TRBD2 (5 bases each). Source material: blood. CDR3 sequence (DNA): TGCAGCGTTGTTGGGGCGGGCACCTACAATGAGCAGTTCTTC. Protein: CSVVGAGTYNEQFF.